This TCR beta chain was recovered during a study of beta chain features in type 1 diabetes. Study-wide results and caveats: Moderate yet significant TCRB CDR3 shortening was seen in Type 1 diabetes patients in all four CD4+ subsets.

Germline lookup yields CDR1 SGHNT and CDR2 YYREEE (reference sequence). CDR3 length: 16 amino acids. J was trimmed by 6 bases and V by 3 bases; bases with no gene match: 14. The study reverse transcribed the entire isolated RNA, so it sequenced expressed TCRB transcripts. Profiling relied on immunoSEQ multiplex PCR, and the TCRdb table lists in-frame clones only, not all of them. The table shows approximately 730,000 clones, with around an eighth occurring only once. For this clone: As yet, its antigen is unknown.

The chain recombines TRBV5-4 with TRBJ2-7; the match to TRBD1 covers 8 bases. The TCR sequence derives from a man aged 18 to 30 with type 1 diabetes. The sample comprised naive CD4+ T cells from blood. CDR3 nucleotides: TGTGCCAGCAGCTCACCAACAGGACAGGGCGTGGTCGAGCAGTACTTC. Amino acids: CASSSPTGQGVVEQYF. Full variable domain (remainder filled in from reference TRBV5-4 and TRBJ2-7): ETGVTQSPTHLIKTRGQQVTLRCSSQSGHNTVSWYQQALGQGPQFIFQYYREEENGRGNFPPRFSGLQFPNYSSELNVNALELDDSALYLCASSSPTGQGVVEQYFGPGTRLTVT.